This TCR beta chain stems from a study of T cells in localized non-small cell lung cancer (dated by TCRdb to about 2020). At the level of the whole study: Comparing tumors with uninvolved tumor-adjacent lungs, the study looked at the T cell repertoires of approximately 250 patients with early-stage NSCLC. The cohort was made up of around 250 treatment-naive NSCLC patients whose localized lung tumors had been resected. The mean age of the NSCLC patients was around 67 years, with roughly 120 men and around 100 women.

As concerns this clone: Its antigen is not yet known. Per-base qualities were not stored, and no clone one base away is much larger.

TCR beta CDR3 regions were sequenced from DNA using the immunoSEQ Assay. The original methods were these. To compute T cell density, TCR beta template counts were normalized to usable DNA, which was estimated by amplifying housekeeping genes. Richness was estimated using the preseqR package, with extrapolation to 400,000 templates for PBMC samples and to 120,000 templates for tissue samples. Clonality was calculated as one minus Pielou's evenness. Tissue-enriched TCRs were identified by differential abundance testing using productive amino-acid clonotypes, minimum total count 5 and alpha 0.1. The Jaccard Index and the Morisita Overlap Index were used to quantify repertoire overlap between compartments. GLIPH grouped TCR beta CDR3s together with public tetramer-defined viral CDR3s, and a viral motif had to include at least three viral sequences and also show V-gene enrichment. This immuneACCESS table, as held by TCRdb, lists in-frame sequences with V and J called but not all clones. Of the missing ones, under half trace to an unresolved V gene in checked studies; the others have no known cause. The V and J calls and the clone size are those of that table, but D and trimming were determined from the DNA. In all, the sample holds approximately 5,000 clones, and 70% to 85% of those were seen once. About 61% of the sample comes from the top ten.

Overall study results and their limits: Multi-region tumor sequencing was not performed, so intratumor heterogeneity could not be excluded. Of the top 100 tumor clones, a median of 57 were detected in paired uninvolved adjacent lung; approximately 28 were also among that lung's top 100. Since the design was exploratory, TCR variables were selected using unadjusted p-values with no false-discovery rate correction. Higher blood T cell density associated with longer overall survival, while higher adjacent-lung clonality associated with shorter survival. Uninvolved tumor-adjacent lung showed the highest T cell clonality, higher than tumor, which suggests more focused antigenic responses in the uninvolved tumor-adjacent lung.

There are 14 amino acids in the CDR3, from cysteine to phenylalanine inclusive. The DNA shown is the 42-base CDR3, in frame from base 1. According to the germline V gene, CDR1 reads ENHRY and CDR2 reads SYGVKD. V and J are trimmed by 7 bases and 1 base, and the gene matches miss 6 bases of the junction. At diagnosis, peripheral blood, uninvolved tumor-adjacent lung and tumor were collected and were preserved as a mix of fresh-frozen and FFPE material. For TCR repertoire profiling, blood samples were analyzed in the form of peripheral blood mononuclear cells. The sequenced sample was peripheral blood mononuclear cells, obtained before any cancer treatment. The receptor comes from a female donor at least 60 years old with stage II lung adenocarcinoma. The receptor chain draws on TRBV10-3 and TRBJ1-1, with 7 middle bases fitting TRBD1. The nucleotide sequence reads TGTGCCATCACGTTCGGGACAGAGAACACTGAAGCTTTCTTT. Its protein reads: CAITFGTENTEAFF.